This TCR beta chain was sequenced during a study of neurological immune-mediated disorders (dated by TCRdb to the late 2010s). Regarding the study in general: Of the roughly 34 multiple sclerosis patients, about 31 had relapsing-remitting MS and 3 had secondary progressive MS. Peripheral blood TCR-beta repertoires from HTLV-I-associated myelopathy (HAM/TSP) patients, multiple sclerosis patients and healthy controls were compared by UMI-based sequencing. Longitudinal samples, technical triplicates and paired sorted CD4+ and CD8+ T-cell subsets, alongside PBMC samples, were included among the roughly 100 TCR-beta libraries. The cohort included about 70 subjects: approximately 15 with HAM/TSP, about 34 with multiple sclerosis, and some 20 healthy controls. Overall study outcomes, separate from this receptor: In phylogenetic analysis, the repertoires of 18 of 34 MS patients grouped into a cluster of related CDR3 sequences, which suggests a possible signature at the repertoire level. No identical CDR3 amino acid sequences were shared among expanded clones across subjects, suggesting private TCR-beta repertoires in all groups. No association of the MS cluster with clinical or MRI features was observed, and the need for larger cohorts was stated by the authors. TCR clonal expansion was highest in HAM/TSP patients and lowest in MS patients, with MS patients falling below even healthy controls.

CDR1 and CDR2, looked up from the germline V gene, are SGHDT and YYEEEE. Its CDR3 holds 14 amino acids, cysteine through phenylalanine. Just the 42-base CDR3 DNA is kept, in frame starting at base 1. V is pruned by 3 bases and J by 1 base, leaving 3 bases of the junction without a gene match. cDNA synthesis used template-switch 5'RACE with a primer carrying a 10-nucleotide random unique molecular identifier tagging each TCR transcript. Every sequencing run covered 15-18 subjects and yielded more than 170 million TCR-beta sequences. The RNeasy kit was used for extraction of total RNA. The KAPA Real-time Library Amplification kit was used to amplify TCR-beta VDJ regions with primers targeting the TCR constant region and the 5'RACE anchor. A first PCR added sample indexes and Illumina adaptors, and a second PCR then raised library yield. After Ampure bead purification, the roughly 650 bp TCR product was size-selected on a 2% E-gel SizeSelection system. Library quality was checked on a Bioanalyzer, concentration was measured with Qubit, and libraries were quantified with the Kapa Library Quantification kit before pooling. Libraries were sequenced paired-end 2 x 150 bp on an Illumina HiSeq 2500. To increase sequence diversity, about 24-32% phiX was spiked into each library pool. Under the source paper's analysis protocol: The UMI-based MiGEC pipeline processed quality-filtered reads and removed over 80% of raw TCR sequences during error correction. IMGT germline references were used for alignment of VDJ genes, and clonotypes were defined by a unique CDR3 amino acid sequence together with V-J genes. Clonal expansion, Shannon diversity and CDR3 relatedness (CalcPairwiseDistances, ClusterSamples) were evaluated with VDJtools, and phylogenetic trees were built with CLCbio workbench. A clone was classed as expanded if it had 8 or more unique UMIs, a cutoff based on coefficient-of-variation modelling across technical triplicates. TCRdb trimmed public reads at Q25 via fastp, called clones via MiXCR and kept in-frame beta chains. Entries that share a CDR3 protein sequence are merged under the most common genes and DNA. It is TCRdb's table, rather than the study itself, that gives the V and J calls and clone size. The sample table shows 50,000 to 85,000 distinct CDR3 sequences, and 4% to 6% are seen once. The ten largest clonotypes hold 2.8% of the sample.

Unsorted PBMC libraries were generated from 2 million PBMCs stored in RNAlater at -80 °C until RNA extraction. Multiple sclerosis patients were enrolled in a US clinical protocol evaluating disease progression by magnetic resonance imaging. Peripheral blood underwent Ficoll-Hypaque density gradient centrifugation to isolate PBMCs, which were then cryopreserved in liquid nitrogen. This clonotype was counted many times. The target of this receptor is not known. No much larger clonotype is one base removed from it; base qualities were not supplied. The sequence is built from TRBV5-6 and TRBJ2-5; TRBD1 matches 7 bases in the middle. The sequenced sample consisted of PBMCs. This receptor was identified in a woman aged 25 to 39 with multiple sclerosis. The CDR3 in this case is CASSWGQSQETQYF. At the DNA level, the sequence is TGTGCCAGCAGCTGGGGACAGTCCCAAGAGACCCAGTACTTC.